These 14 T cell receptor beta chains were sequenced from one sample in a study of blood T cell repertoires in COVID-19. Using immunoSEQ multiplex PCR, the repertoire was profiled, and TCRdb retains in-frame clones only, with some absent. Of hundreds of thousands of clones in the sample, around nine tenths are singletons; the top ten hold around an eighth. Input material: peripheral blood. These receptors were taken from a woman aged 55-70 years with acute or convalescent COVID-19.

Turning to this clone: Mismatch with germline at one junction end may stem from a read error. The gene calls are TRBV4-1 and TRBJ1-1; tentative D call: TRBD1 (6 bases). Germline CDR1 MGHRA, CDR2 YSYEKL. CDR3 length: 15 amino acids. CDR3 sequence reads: CASRQQGGGVTEAFF. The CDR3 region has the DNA TGCGCCAGCCGCCAACAGGGAGGTGGGGTCACTGAAGCTTTCTTT.

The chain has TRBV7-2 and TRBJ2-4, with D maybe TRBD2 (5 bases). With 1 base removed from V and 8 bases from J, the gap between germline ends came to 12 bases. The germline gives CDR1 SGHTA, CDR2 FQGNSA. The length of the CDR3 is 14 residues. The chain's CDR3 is CASSLDRGRDIQYF. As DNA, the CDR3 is TGTGCCAGCAGCTTAGATCGGGGTCGGGACATTCAGTACTTC.

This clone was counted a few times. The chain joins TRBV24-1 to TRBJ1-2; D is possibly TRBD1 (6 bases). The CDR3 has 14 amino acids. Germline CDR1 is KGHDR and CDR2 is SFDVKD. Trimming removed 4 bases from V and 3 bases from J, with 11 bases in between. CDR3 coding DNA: TGTGCCACCAGTGACCACAGGGTCGACTATGGCTACACCTTC. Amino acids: CATSDHRVDYGYTF.

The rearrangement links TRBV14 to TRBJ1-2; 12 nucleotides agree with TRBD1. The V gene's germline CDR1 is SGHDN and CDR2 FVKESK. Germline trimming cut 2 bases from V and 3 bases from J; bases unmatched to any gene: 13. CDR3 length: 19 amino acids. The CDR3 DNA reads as TGTGCCAGCAGCCAATACGATTTACCGGGACAGGGGGCCTACTATGGCTACACCTTC. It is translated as CASSQYDLPGQGAYYGYTF.

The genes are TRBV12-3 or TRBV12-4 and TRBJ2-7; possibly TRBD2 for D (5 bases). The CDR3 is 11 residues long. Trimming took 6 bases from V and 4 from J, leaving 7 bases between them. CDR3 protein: CASSEGYEQYF. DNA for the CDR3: TGTGCCAGCAGCGAGGGTTACGAGCAGTACTTC.

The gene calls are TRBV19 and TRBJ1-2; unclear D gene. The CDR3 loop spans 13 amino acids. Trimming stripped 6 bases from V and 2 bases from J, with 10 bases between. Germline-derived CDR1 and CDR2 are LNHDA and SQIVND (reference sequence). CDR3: CASRATVNYGYTF. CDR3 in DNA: TGTGCCAGTAGGGCCACAGTAAACTATGGCTACACCTTC.

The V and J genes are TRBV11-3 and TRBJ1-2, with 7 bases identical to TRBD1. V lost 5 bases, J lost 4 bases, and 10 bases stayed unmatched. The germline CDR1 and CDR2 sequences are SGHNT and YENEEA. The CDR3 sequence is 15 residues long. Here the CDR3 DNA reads TGTGCCAGCAGCCATATACGACAGGGTACCTATGGCTACACCTTC. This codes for CASSHIRQGTYGYTF.

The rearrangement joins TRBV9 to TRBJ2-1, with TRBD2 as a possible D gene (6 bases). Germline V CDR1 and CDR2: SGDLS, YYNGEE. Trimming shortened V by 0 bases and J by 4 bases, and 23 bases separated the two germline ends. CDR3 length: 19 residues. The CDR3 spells CASSVDSEGRRERYNEQFF. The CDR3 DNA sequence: TGTGCCAGCAGCGTAGACTCGGAGGGTAGGAGGGAGAGGTACAATGAGCAGTTCTTC.

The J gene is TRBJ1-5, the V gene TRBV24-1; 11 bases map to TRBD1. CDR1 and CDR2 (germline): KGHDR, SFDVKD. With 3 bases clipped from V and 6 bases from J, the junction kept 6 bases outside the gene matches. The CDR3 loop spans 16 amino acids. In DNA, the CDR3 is TGTGCCACCAGTGATCCCGGACAGGGGGCCGCTCAGCCCCAGCATTTT. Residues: CATSDPGQGAAQPQHF.

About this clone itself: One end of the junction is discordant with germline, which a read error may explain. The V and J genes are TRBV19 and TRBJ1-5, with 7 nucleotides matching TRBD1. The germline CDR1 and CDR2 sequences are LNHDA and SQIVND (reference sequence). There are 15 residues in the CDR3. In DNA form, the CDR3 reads TGTACCAGTAGCAAGACAGGGATTAGCAATCAGCCCCAGCATTTT. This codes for CTSSKTGISNQPQHF.

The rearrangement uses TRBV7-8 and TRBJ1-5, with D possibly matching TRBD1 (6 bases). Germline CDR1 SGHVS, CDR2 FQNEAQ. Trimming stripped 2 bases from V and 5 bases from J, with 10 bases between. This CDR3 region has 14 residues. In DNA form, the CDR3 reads TGTGCCAGCAGCTTATTGGCAGGGGATCAGCCCCAGCATTTT. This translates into CASSLLAGDQPQHF.

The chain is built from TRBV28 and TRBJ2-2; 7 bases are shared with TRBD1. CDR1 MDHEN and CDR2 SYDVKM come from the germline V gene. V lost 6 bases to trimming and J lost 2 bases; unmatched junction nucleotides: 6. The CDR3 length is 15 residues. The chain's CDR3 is CASRLGQYNTGELFF. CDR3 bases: TGTGCCAGCAGACTGGGACAGTATAACACCGGGGAGCTGTTTTTT.

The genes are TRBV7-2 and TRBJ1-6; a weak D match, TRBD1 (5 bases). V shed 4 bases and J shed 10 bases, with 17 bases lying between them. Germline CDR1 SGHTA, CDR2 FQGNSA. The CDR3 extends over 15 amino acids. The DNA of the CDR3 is TGTGCCAGCAGCTCCCACGGGGGAGGGATGTCACCCCTCCACTTT. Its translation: CASSSHGGGMSPLHF.

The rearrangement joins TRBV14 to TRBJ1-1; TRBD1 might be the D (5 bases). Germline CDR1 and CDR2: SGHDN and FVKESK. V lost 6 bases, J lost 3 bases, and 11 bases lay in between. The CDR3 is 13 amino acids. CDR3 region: CASREGLYTEAFF. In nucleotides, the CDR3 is TGTGCCAGCAGGGAGGGACTTTACACTGAAGCTTTCTTT.